The 13 T cell receptor beta chains presented below share a single source sample, sequenced in a study of blood T cell repertoires in COVID-19. Clones were read by immunoSEQ multiplex PCR, and TCRdb kept only the in-frame ones, dropping some. This table has 200,000 to 250,000 clones, about 91% appearing once. The sequencing sample was made of peripheral blood. The source is a man between 18 and 35 years old with active or convalescent COVID-19.

This clone was seen just once. The J gene is TRBJ1-5, the V gene TRBV11-2, with TRBD1 matching over 8 bases. With 3 bases clipped from V and 4 bases from J, the junction kept 5 bases outside the gene matches. Germline assignment: CDR1 SGHAT and CDR2 FQNNGV. CDR3 size: 15 residues. Here the CDR3 reads CASSFNQGANQPQHF. As DNA, the CDR3 is TGTGCCAGCAGCTTTAACCAGGGGGCGAATCAGCCCCAGCATTTT.

The chain combines TRBV19 with TRBJ2-7; 8 bases line up with TRBD1. The CDR3 covers 15 residues. V was pared by 3 bases and J by 0 bases, with 4 bases of the junction left unmatched. The germline gives CDR1 LNHDA, CDR2 SQIVND (reference sequence). The CDR3 sequence: CASSILGQGSYEQYF. As DNA, the CDR3 is TGTGCCAGTAGTATCTTAGGACAGGGCTCCTACGAGCAGTACTTC.

The chain links TRBV27 to TRBJ1-3, with TRBD1 identical over 10 bases. The V gene's germline CDR1 is MNHEY and CDR2 SMNVEV (reference sequence). The CDR3 has 17 residues. Trimming removed 2 bases from V and 4 bases from J; junction bases left unmatched: 8. The CDR3 spells CASSLTGTGAAGNTIYF. Written as DNA, the CDR3 is TGTGCCAGCAGTTTAACCGGGACAGGGGCTGCAGGAAACACCATATATTTT.

This rearrangement joins TRBV3-1 (or the pseudogene TRBV3-2) to TRBJ2-1; D is unresolved. Germline lookup yields CDR1 LGHDT and CDR2 YNNKEL (reference sequence). Trimming stripped 0 bases from V and 4 bases from J, with 10 bases between. CDR3 length: 15 residues. DNA for the CDR3: TGTGCCAGCAGCCAAGATGGTGGCTCATACAATGAGCAGTTCTTC. It specifies CASSQDGGSYNEQFF.

The chain recombines TRBV20-1 with TRBJ1-1; 7 bases align to TRBD1. This CDR3 is built from 11 residues. V gave up 4 bases and J gave up 7 bases; unmatched junction bases: 3. Germline V CDR1 and CDR2: DFQATT, SNEGSKA (reference sequence). The CDR3 sequence: CSATGGSEAFF. The DNA for the CDR3 is TGCAGTGCTACAGGGGGTAGTGAAGCTTTCTTT.

The chain combines TRBV27 with TRBJ1-1; no clear D gene. CDR3 size: 13 residues. Germline-derived CDR1 and CDR2 are MNHEY and SMNVEV (reference sequence). Trimming took off 6 bases at V and 6 bases at J, with 14 bases between the two ends. The CDR3 region is CASSPHNLAEAFF. The CDR3 DNA follows: TGTGCCAGCAGCCCTCACAATTTGGCTGAAGCTTTCTTT.

The chain combines TRBV19 with TRBJ2-1; 8 bases map to TRBD1. This CDR3 has 16 residues. V shed 2 bases, J shed 7 bases, and the junction held 10 bases outside the gene matches. Germline V gives CDR1 LNHDA, CDR2 SQIVND (reference sequence). The CDR3 coding sequence is TGTGCCAGTAGTATAACCGGGACAGGATCGAAGAATGAGCAGTTCTTC. Its translation: CASSITGTGSKNEQFF. Filled out from reference TRBV19 and TRBJ2-1, the complete variable domain reads DGGITQSPKYLFRKEGQNVTLSCEQNLNHDAMYWYRQDPGQGLRLIYYSQIVNDFQKGDIAEGYSVSREKKESFPLTVTSAQKNPTAFYLCASSITGTGSKNEQFFGPGTRLTVL.

DNA for the CDR3: TGTGCCAGCAGCTCCGGACTAGGGGGTGAGCAGTTCTTC. The encoded protein is CASSSGLGGEQFF. The rearrangement links TRBV7-2 to TRBJ2-1; weak D call: TRBD2 (7 bases). Trimming cost V 4 bases and J 9 bases, with 13 bases left between them. Germline CDR1 SGHTA, CDR2 FQGNSA. This CDR3 has 13 residues.

The rearrangement joins TRBV2 to TRBJ2-1, with TRBD2 as a possible D gene (6 bases). The length of the CDR3 is 15 residues. Deletions cut 6 bases from V and 8 bases from J, with 20 bases between. Germline lookup yields CDR1 SNHLY and CDR2 FYNNEI. The chain's CDR3 is CASRDLGTEVDEQFF. The CDR3 DNA is TGTGCCAGCAGGGACCTAGGGACTGAAGTTGATGAGCAGTTCTTC.

The V gene is TRBV3-1 (or the pseudogene TRBV3-2), the J gene TRBJ2-3; TRBD2 might be the D (5 bases). This CDR3 region has 17 residues. Trimming stripped 0 bases from V and 3 bases from J, with 16 bases between. Germline V CDR1 and CDR2: LGHDT, YNNKEL (reference sequence). CDR3 sequence reads: CASSQDRAGPGTDTQYF. CDR3 DNA sequence: TGTGCCAGCAGCCAAGATCGCGCCGGGCCGGGAACAGATACGCAGTATTTT.

This clone appeared once. The chain has TRBV5-4 and TRBJ2-3; 10 bases fit TRBD2. With 1 base clipped from V and 5 bases from J, the junction kept 7 bases outside the gene matches. The CDR3 is 16 residues long. CDR1 SGHNT and CDR2 YYREEE come from the germline V gene (reference sequence). CDR3 protein: CASSLTLAGEGDTQYF. In nucleotides, the CDR3 is TGTGCCAGCAGCTTGACCCTAGCGGGAGAGGGAGATACGCAGTATTTT.

The rearrangement joins TRBV9 to TRBJ1-1; D is ambiguous. Germline V gene lookup returns CDR1 SGDLS and CDR2 YYNGEE. The CDR3 contains 16 residues. Between the trimmed V and J ends, which lost 0 bases and 0 bases, there was a span of 12 bases. Written as DNA, the CDR3 is TGTGCCAGCAGCGTAGGCGAATTTACCCTGAACACTGAAGCTTTCTTT. Amino acid sequence: CASSVGEFTLNTEAFF.

In its sample, this clone was seen once. The V and J genes are TRBV5-1 and TRBJ2-3; TRBD2 aligns across 9 bases. Trimming cost V 0 bases and J 0 bases; bases outside gene matches: 5. This CDR3 has 17 amino acids. Germline CDR1 reads SGHRS; CDR2 reads YFSETQ. DNA of the CDR3: TGCGCCAGCAGCTTGGGTTGGCGGGAGGGCAGCACAGATACGCAGTATTTT. Translating it yields CASSLGWREGSTDTQYF.